The clone carrying this TCR beta chain was seen more than once but under ten times. Germline loops: CDR1 SGHVS, CDR2 FQNEAQ. The V and J ends lost 2 bases and 4 bases respectively, with 15 bases between them. The CDR3 is made up of 16 amino acids. This entry comes from a study of T cells in Graves' hyperthyroidism and ophthalmopathy. Researchers took RNA transcripts and amplified the TCR beta CDR3 regions from them. The HTBI primer set served for first-round RT-PCR of the TCR CDR3. TCRdb used MiXCR to reprocess the multiplex PCR reads, holding one entry per CDR3 protein. The table includes 500,000 or so distinct CDR3 sequences, under 20% detected once.

The chain combines TRBV7-8 with TRBJ2-1; D is unresolved. Sequenced sample: blood. The source of this sequence is a woman aged 18-30 years with Graves' ophthalmopathy. CDR3 sequence (DNA): TGTGCCAGCAGCTTAAGTTGGGCCGAAACTTACAATGAGCAGTTCTTC. It encodes CASSLSWAETYNEQFF.